By share, the clone carrying this T cell receptor beta chain ranks as medium-sized (0.01 to 0.1%). Its matching antigen is unknown. Time point given: sample taken at primary tumor resection. This sample stems from a study of spatial heterogeneity in lung cancer. Turning to the study itself: Counts of TCR transcripts in tumor regions correlated strongly with a T cell module score (derived from matched bulk RNA-seq). Findings and caveats of the study: Counts of expanded intratumoral alpha and beta TCRs tracked tumor mutation counts. Nonsynonymous mutation counts, ubiquitous and regional, were tracked by the respective counts of ubiquitous and regional expanded TCRs.

The germline V gene encodes CDR1 WSHSY and CDR2 SAAADI. CDR3 length: 16 amino acids. The trim removed 2 bases at V and 8 bases at J, leaving 13 bases unmatched. One entry per CDR3 protein, called by TCRdb with MiXCR from the 5' RACE reads. Among about 18,000 distinct CDR3 sequences listed, 6.5% to 8.5% were seen once. This sequence joins TRBV10-2 and TRBJ1-2, with 8 nucleotides matching TRBD1. This clonotype was sampled from a male donor with early-stage non-small cell lung cancer. The source was lung tumor tissue, collected at surgery. CDR3 protein: CASSEPRTGPNWGYTF. The DNA of the CDR3 is TGCGCCAGCAGTGAGCCGCGGACAGGGCCTAATTGGGGCTACACCTTC.